This TCR beta chain is drawn from a study of molecular identifiers for immune sequencing clone quantification (dated by TCRdb to about 2018). With regard to the full study: For a replicate experiment, RNA from 20,000 or 100,000 naive CD8 T cells was divided into five aliquots, of which four were sequenced. The study was a methods study using CD8 T cells to benchmark molecular-identifier clustering-based TCR repertoire sequencing (MIDCIRS) and TCR RNA copy counting. Overall study outcomes, separate from this receptor: In CMV-specific effector cells, clones with more than 20 RNA copies contained over 99% of molecules, whereas in naive cells such clones contained under 1% of molecules. The naive libraries included spiked-in Jurkat TCR RNA (roughly ten copies' worth), and this Jurkat TCR RNA is not part of the donor repertoire. The sizes of highly expanded clones could end up underestimated when identical TCR molecules share a barcode. When barcode sub-clustering was omitted, TCR diversity was inflated by chimeric consensus sequences, with chimeras reaching as high as 47%. Spiked-in Jurkat TCR RNA equal to a single cell's worth was reported to be detectable even within 1,100,000 naive CD8 T cells. Modeling indicated roughly 3.2 TCR RNA copies recovered per cell, compared with 9 to 10 by digital PCR, which implies a capture efficiency of around 30%.

There are 16 amino acids in the CDR3, from cysteine to phenylalanine inclusive. The retained sequence is limited to the CDR3, 48 bases, with the frame set at the first base. Clipping removes 3 bases from V and 6 bases from J, with 13 as the unmatched junction base count. The germline V gene gives CDR1 as SNHLY and CDR2 as FYNNEI. This clonotype showed up just a few times. Its specific antigen is unknown. No base quality information exists; no much larger clone differs at one position. Libraries of naive CD8 T cells were built from anywhere between roughly 20,000 and 1,100,000 sorted cells, with 10%, 30% or 50% of the purified RNA used. On a BD FACSAria II, naive CD8 T cells were FACS-sorted as CD8+CD4-CCR7+CD45RA+ and collected into RLT Plus buffer. To test detection sensitivity, Jurkat RNA equal to 10 or so TCR copies was added to samples of about 20,000-1,000,000 naive CD8 T cells. Enrichment of CD8 T cells was performed with RosetteSep CD8+ T Cell Enrichment Cocktail and Ficoll-Paque, after which ACK red cell lysis was carried out.

Library generation was performed with PCR. The sequencing machine was an Illumina HiSeq 4000. Bulk TCR libraries were generated as previously described, with the TCR primers listed in Table S5 used. The Qiagen AllPrep DNA/RNA kit was used to purify total RNA. Before analysis, reads from multiple sequencing runs of the same library were pooled. In the paper's pipeline: Reads were retained only if an exact TCR constant sequence was present, and the retained reads were trimmed to 150 nt and grouped according to their 12-nt molecular barcodes. Reads inside each barcode group were sub-clustered using a 15% Levenshtein threshold, and a quality-weighted consensus sequence was constructed for each RNA molecule. Non-functional sequences were filtered out, along with any lower-count sequence sitting one edit away from another sequence. Based on fitting two negative binomial distributions, any barcode sub-cluster with under 20% of the maximum read count was discarded. The public reads were reprocessed in TCRdb via fastp at Q25 and MiXCR, keeping in-frame beta chains. A single entry per CDR3 protein holds the most common genes and DNA from its merged rows. TCRdb assigned the V and J calls; the authors' analysis was not used. This sample comprises around 460,000 distinct CDR3 sequences, about 22% of them detected only once. Of the sample, about 0.8% is held by the ten largest clones.

This TCR came from a human donor in good health. Some libraries in this study had Jurkat cell RNA spiked in. Sequenced: naive CD8+ T cells from blood, with Jurkat cell RNA spiked in. Taken with the paper, the label for cell subset or site translates to: FACS-sorted CD8+CD4-CCR7+CD45RA+ naive T cells. The chain joins TRBV2 to TRBJ1-2; TRBD1 fits 7 bases in the junction. In nucleotides, the sequence is TGTGCCAGCAGTGAGGACGACAGGGATTGGGACAATGGCTACACCTTC. It encodes CASSEDDRDWDNGYTF.